The entry that follows covers one TCR beta chain sequence. An end of the junction does not agree with germline; a read error may underlie this. These data originate in a study of identical twins. CDR3 length equals 13 residues. The germline gives CDR1 DFQATT, CDR2 SNEGSKA (reference sequence). Each CDR3 protein is one row after TCRdb ran MiXCR on the 5' RACE reads. The table records 200,000 to 250,000 distinct CDR3 sequences, 6% to 8% of them present only once. Separately, the same data were catalogued under a study of yellow fever vaccine responses in identical twins.

This chain connects TRBV20-1 to TRBJ2-5; D gene unclear. The receptor comes from a young woman in good health. Sequences were obtained from CD8+ T cells sorted from blood. The CDR3 loop is CSASNRIEETRYF. DNA of the CDR3: TGCAGTGCTAGCAATCGGATAGAAGAGACCCGGTACTTC.